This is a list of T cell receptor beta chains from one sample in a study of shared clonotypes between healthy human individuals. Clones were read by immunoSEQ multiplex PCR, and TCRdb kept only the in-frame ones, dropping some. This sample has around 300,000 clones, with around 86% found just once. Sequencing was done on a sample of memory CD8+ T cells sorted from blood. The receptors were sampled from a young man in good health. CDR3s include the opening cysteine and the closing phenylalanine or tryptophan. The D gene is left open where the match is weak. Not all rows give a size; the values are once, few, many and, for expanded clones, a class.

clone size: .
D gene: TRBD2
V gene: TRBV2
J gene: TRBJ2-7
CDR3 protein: CASTGLAEPYEQYF
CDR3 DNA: TGTGCCAGCACTGGTCTAGCGGAGCCTTACGAGCAGTACTTC

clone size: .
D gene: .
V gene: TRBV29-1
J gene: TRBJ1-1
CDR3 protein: CSAPATGTEAFF
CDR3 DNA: TGCAGCGCCCCGGCGACGGGCACTGAAGCTTTCTTT

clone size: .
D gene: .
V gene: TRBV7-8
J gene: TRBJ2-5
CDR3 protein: CASSLTTAQETQYF
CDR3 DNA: TGTGCCAGCAGCTTAACGACAGCCCAAGAGACCCAGTACTTC

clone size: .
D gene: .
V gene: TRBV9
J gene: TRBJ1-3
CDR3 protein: CASSLLPVVSGNTIYF
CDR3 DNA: TGTGCCAGCAGCCTCCTCCCGGTAGTATCTGGAAACACCATATATTTT

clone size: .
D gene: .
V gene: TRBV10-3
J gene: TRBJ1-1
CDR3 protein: CAIRAGTNTEAFF
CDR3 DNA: TGTGCCATCAGGGCAGGGACGAACACTGAAGCTTTCTTT

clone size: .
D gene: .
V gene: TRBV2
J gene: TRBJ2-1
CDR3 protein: CASSEPFLSRGNEQFF
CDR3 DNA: TGTGCCAGCAGTGAACCCTTCCTTTCCAGGGGCAATGAGCAGTTCTTC

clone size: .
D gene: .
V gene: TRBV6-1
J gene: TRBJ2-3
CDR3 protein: CASRAPLTGDTQYF
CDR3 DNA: TGTGCCAGCAGGGCCCCTTTGACGGGGGATACGCAGTATTTT

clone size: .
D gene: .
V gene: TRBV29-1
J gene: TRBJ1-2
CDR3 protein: CSVEPGVGGYTF
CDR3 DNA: TGCAGCGTTGAGCCAGGGGTGGGTGGCTACACCTTC

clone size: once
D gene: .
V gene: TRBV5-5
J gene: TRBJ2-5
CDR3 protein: CASSSRTFLGRETQYF
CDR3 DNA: TGTGCCAGCAGCTCGAGGACCTTCCTAGGGAGGGAGACCCAGTACTTC

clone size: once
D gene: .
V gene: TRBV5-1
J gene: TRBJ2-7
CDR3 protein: CASSLGGISYEQYF
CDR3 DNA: TGCGCCAGCAGCTTGGGAGGCATCTCCTACGAGCAGTACTTC

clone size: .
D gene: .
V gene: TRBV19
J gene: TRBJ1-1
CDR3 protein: CASSISTYEAFF
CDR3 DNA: TGTGCCAGTAGTATATCTACTTATGAAGCTTTCTTT

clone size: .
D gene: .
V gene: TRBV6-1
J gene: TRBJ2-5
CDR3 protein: CASTYLGTPGETQYF
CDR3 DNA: TGTGCCAGCACCTATTTGGGGACCCCCGGAGAGACCCAGTACTTC

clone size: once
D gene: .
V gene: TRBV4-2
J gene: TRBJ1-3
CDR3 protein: CASSPEGHSGNTIYF
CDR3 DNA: TGTGCCAGCAGCCCCGAAGGGCACTCTGGAAACACCATATATTTT

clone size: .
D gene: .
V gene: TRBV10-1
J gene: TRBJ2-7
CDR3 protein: CASSDGISYEQYF
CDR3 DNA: TGCGCCAGCAGTGACGGGATCTCCTACGAGCAGTACTTC

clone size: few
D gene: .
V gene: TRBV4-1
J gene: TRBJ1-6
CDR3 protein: CASSQVHQGGSYNSPLHF
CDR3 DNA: TGCGCCAGCAGCCAAGTCCATCAGGGCGGCTCCTATAATTCACCCCTCCACTTT

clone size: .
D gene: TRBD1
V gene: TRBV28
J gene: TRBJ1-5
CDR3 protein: CASSLTGASVEPQHF
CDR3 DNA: TGTGCCAGCAGTTTAACAGGGGCTTCGGTCGAGCCCCAGCATTTT

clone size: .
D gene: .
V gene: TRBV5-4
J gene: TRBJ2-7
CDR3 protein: CASSLGGMKREQYF
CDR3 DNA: TGTGCCAGCAGCTTGGGAGGGATGAAAAGGGAGCAGTACTTC

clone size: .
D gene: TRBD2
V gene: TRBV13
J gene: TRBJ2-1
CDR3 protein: CASRPPSGDEQFF
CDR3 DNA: TGTGCCAGCAGACCCCCTAGCGGGGATGAGCAGTTCTTC

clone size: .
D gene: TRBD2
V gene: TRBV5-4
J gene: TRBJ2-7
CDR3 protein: CASSWAGEASYEQYF
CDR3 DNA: TGTGCCAGCAGCTGGGCGGGAGAAGCGTCCTACGAGCAGTACTTC

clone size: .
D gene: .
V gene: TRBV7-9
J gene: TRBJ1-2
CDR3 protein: CASSFAQLRGYTF
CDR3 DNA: TGTGCCAGCAGCTTCGCCCAACTGAGGGGCTACACCTTC

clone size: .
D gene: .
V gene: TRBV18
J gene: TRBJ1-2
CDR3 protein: CASSPPEDYGYTF
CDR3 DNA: TGTGCCAGCTCACCACCGGAGGACTATGGCTACACCTTC

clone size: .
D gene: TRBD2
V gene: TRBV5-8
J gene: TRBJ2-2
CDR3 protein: CASSYPSGSTGELFF
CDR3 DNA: TGTGCCAGCAGCTACCCAAGCGGGAGCACCGGGGAGCTGTTTTTT

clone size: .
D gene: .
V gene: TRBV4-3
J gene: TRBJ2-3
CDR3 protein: CASSQDFDPTDTQYF
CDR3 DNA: TGCGCCAGCAGCCAAGATTTTGACCCGACAGATACGCAGTATTTT

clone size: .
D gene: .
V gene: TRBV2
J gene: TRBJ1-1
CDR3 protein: CASSDDGTSYTEAFF
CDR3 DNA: TGTGCCAGCAGTGATGACGGGACCTCGTACACTGAAGCTTTCTTT

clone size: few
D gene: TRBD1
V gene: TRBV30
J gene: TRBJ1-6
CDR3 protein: CAWGLPTGGGSPLHF
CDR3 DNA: TGTGCCTGGGGCCTACCAACAGGGGGTGGTTCACCCCTCCACTTT

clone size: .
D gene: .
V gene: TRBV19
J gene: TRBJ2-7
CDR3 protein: CASSIDPIGGEQYF
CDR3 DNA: TGTGCCAGTAGTATAGATCCGATCGGCGGCGAGCAGTACTTC

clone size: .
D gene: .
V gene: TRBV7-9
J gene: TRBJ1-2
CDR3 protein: CASSSTQLRGKTNYGYTF
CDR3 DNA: TGTGCCAGCAGCTCTACCCAGCTGCGGGGCAAGACTAACTATGGCTACACCTTC

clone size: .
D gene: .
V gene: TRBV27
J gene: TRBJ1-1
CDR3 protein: CASSLTDITEAFF
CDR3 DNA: TGTGCCAGCAGTTTGACCGACATCACTGAAGCTTTCTTT

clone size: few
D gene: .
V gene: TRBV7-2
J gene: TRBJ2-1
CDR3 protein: CASSLFGRDHEQFF
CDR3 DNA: TGTGCCAGCAGCTTATTTGGCAGGGACCATGAGCAGTTCTTC

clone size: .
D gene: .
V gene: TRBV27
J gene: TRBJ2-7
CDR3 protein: CASSLSWGSYEQYF
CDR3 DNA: TGTGCCAGCAGTTTATCCTGGGGGTCCTACGAGCAGTACTTC

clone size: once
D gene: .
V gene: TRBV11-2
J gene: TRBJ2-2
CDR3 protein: CASSPGVLGELFF
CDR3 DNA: TGTGCCAGCAGCCCCGGGGTCCTCGGGGAGCTGTTTTTT

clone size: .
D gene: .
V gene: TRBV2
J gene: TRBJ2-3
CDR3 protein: CASSEGLGNTDTQYF
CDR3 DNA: TGTGCCAGCAGTGAAGGATTGGGGAACACAGATACGCAGTATTTT

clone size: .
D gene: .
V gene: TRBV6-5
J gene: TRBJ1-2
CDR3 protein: CASSYFLRAGYTF
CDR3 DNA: TGTGCCAGCAGTTACTTTCTCAGGGCTGGCTACACCTTC

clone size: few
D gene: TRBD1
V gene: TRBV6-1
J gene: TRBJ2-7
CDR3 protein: CASSERWGTGAYEQYF
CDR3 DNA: TGTGCCAGCAGTGAAAGGTGGGGGACAGGGGCCTACGAGCAGTACTTC

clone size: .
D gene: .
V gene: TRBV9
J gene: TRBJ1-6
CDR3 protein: CASSVIGDSPPLHF
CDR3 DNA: TGTGCCAGCAGCGTAATTGGAGATAGCCCACCCCTCCACTTT

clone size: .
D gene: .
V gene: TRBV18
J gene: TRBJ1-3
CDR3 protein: CASSPGGPGNTIYF
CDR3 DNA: TGTGCCAGCTCACCGGGGGGACCTGGAAACACCATATATTTT

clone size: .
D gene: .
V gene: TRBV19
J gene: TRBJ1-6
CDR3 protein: CASSTYDSFLHF
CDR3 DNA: TGTGCCAGTAGTACTTATGACAGCTTTCTCCACTTT

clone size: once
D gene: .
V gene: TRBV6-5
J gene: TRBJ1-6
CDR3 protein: CASSYYQGRSPLHF
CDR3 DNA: TGTGCCAGCAGTTACTACCAGGGCCGGTCACCCCTCCACTTT

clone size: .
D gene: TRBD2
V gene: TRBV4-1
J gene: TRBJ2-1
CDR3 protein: CASSQFRDYGHSKSYNEQFF
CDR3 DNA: TGCGCCAGCAGCCAATTCCGGGACTATGGTCACAGTAAGTCCTACAATGAGCAGTTCTTC

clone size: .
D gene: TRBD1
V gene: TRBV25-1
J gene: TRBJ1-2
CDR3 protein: CASSDSGGNGYTF
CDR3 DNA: TGTGCCAGCAGTGACTCAGGGGGCAATGGCTACACCTTC

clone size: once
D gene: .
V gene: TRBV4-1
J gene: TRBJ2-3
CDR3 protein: CASSQDRWPGPTDTQYF
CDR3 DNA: TGCGCCAGCAGCCAAGATAGATGGCCAGGACCGACCGATACGCAGTATTTT

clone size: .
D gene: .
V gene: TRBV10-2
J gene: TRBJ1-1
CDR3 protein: CASTRDLEAFF
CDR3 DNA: TGCGCCAGCACCCGGGACCTAGAAGCTTTCTTT

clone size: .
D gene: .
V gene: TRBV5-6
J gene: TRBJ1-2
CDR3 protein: CASSLEGAGPNYGYTF
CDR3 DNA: TGTGCCAGCAGCTTGGAAGGGGCAGGGCCCAACTATGGCTACACCTTC

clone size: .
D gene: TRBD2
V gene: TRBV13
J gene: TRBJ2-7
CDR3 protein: CASSLEAGSPYEQYF
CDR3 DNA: TGTGCCAGCAGCTTAGAAGCGGGATCTCCCTACGAGCAGTACTTC

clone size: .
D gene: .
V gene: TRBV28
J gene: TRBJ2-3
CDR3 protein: CASSPIPPADTQYF
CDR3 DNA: TGTGCCAGCAGTCCCATTCCGCCTGCGGATACGCAGTATTTT

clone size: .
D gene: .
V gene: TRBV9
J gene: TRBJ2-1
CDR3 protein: CASSVALWSEQFF
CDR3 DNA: TGTGCCAGCAGCGTAGCACTGTGGTCTGAGCAGTTCTTC

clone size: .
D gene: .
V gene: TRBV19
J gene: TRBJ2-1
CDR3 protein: CASLQGPLGEQFF
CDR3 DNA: TGTGCCAGTTTACAGGGCCCGCTAGGTGAGCAGTTCTTC

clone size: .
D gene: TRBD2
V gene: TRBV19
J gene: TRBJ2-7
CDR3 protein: CASSPGTSVYEQYF
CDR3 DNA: TGTGCCAGTAGTCCCGGGACTAGCGTCTACGAGCAGTACTTC

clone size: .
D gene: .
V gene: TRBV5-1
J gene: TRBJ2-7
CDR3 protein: CASSRILWRFSYEQYF
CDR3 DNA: TGCGCCAGCAGCAGGATACTATGGCGGTTCTCCTACGAGCAGTACTTC

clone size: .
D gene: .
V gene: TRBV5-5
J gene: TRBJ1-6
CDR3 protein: CASSLLVEGQGALHF
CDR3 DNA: TGTGCCAGCAGCTTGTTGGTGGAGGGGCAGGGAGCCCTCCACTTT

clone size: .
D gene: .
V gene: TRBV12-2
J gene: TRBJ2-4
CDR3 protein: CASRLILQLRLAKNIQYF
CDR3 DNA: TGTGCAAGTCGCTTAATCCTACAGTTAAGACTAGCCAAAAACATTCAGTACTTC

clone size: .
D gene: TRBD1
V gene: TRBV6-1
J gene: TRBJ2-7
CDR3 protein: CASSEGGQDFSYEQYF
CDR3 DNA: TGTGCCAGCAGTGAAGGCGGACAGGATTTCTCCTACGAGCAGTACTTC

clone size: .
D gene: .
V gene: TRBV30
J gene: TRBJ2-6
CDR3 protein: CAWSVLGSGANVLTF
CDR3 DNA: TGTGCCTGGAGTGTTTTGGGGTCTGGGGCCAACGTCCTGACTTTC

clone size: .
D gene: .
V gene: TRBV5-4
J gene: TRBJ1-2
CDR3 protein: CASSMLTAGYGYTF
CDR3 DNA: TGTGCCAGCAGTATGCTGACAGCCGGCTATGGCTACACCTTC

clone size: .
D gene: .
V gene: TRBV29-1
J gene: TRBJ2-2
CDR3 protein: CSVEDRRSGGTGELFF
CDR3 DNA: TGCAGCGTTGAAGATCGGCGGTCCGGTGGCACCGGGGAGCTGTTTTTT

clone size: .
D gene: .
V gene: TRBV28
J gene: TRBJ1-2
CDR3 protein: CASSLYAGPDFYGYTF
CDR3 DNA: TGTGCCAGCAGTTTATACGCAGGACCTGATTTCTATGGCTACACCTTC